The 30 T cell receptor beta chains below come from one sample, sequenced in a study of blood T cell repertoires in COVID-19. Libraries were prepared by immunoSEQ multiplex PCR; TCRdb keeps only in-frame clonotypes and omits some of them. The table has roughly 220,000 clones, around 89% seen once. Material for sequencing was PBMCs or T cells enriched from blood (not recorded which). Every receptor here comes from a young man who had been exposed to COVID-19.

This chain joins TRBV11-3 and TRBJ2-1; maybe TRBD2 (5 bases). CDR1 is SGHNT and CDR2 is YENEEA in the germline V gene. V was trimmed by 5 bases and J by 14 bases, leaving 19 bases between them. This CDR3 spans 13 amino acids. In DNA, the CDR3 is TGTGCCAGCAGCGATCCGGAGGACGTTGGGAAGTTCTTC. Protein sequence: CASSDPEDVGKFF.

The rearrangement joins TRBV5-1 to TRBJ2-6, with 9 bases matching TRBD2. Unmatched junction bases numbered 8, after V lost 0 bases and J lost 4 bases. Germline-derived CDR1 and CDR2 are SGHRS and YFSETQ. The CDR3 runs 18 residues. The chain's CDR3 is CASSLVAGGPSGANVLTF. CDR3 bases: TGCGCCAGCAGCTTGGTGGCGGGGGGGCCGTCCGGGGCCAACGTCCTGACTTTC.

This sequence joins TRBV3-1 (or the pseudogene TRBV3-2) and TRBJ2-7, with D uncertain. CDR1 and CDR2 from the germline V gene are LGHDT and YNNKEL (reference sequence). CDR3 length: 13 amino acids. V lost 4 bases, J lost 4 bases, and 11 bases lay in between. The CDR3 DNA reads as TGTGCCAGCAGCCTATTTAATCAGTACGAGCAGTACTTC. Translated: CASSLFNQYEQYF.

CDR3 residues: CARRVRYRNTIYF. The CDR3 DNA follows: TGTGCCAGAAGGGTGAGGTATCGAAACACCATATATTTT. The rearrangement joins TRBV5-3 to TRBJ1-3; D is uncertain. TRBV5-3 is known as an ORF, though its function is uncertain. Trimming stripped 5 bases from V and 5 bases from J, with 11 bases between. The CDR3 contains 13 residues.

The genes are TRBV4-1 and TRBJ2-1; possibly TRBD2 for D (5 bases). The length of the CDR3 is 16 residues. Looked up from germline, CDR1 is MGHRA and CDR2 is YSYEKL. Trimming cost V 3 bases and J 0 bases, with 12 bases left between them. In DNA form, the CDR3 reads TGCGCCAGCAGCCAGATTTTGGGAGACTCCTACAATGAGCAGTTCTTC. Protein product: CASSQILGDSYNEQFF.

The chain carries TRBV25-1 and TRBJ2-3; TRBD2 aligns across 14 bases. Looked up from germline, CDR1 is MGHDK and CDR2 is SYGVNS. The length of the CDR3 is 16 residues. Trimming cost V 4 bases and J 6 bases; bases outside gene matches: 6. In DNA form, the CDR3 reads TGTGCCAGCAGTGCGACTAGCGGGGGGGTGGTGGATACGCAGTATTTT. Translating gives CASSATSGGVVDTQYF.

The V call is TRBV19, the J call TRBJ2-3; D is undetermined. This CDR3 is 13 amino acids long. Germline V gene data show CDR1 as LNHDA and CDR2 as SQIVND (reference sequence). Trimming took off 3 bases at V and 3 bases at J, with 7 bases between the two ends. The CDR3 bases are TGTGCCAGTAGTATCCTGCAGACAGATACGCAGTATTTT. It encodes CASSILQTDTQYF.

The gene calls are TRBV18 and TRBJ2-5; 8 bases align to TRBD2. The CDR3 has 14 amino acids. Germline V gene data show CDR1 as KGHSH and CDR2 as LQKENI. V was clipped by 4 bases and J by 1 base; unmatched bases: 2. The CDR3 protein is CASSRGLGQETQYF. CDR3 sequence (DNA): TGTGCCAGCTCACGGGGACTAGGCCAAGAGACCCAGTACTTC.

V is TRBV4-2 and J is TRBJ1-5, with D possibly being TRBD1 (6 bases). V was shortened by 0 bases and J by 6 bases, with 9 bases between the two germline ends. This CDR3 is built from 14 residues. Per the germline V gene, CDR1 is LGHNA and CDR2 is YNFKEQ. Here the CDR3 DNA reads TGTGCCAGCAGCCAAGAAGTAGGGGGTCAGCCCCAGCATTTT. Translated: CASSQEVGGQPQHF.

This chain connects TRBV4-1 to TRBJ1-5; TRBD1 matches at 7 bases. CDR3 length: 15 residues. J was trimmed by 3 bases and V by 5 bases; bases with no gene match: 7. Germline V gene sequence: CDR1 MGHRA, CDR2 YSYEKL. The DNA of the CDR3 is TGCGCCAGCAGCGACCGGGACAGCCACAATCAGCCCCAGCATTTT. It yields the protein CASSDRDSHNQPQHF.

V and J are TRBV3-1 (or the pseudogene TRBV3-2) and TRBJ1-4; a weak D match, TRBD1 (6 bases). CDR3 size: 15 residues. Trimming took 2 bases from V and 8 from J, leaving 15 bases between them. The germline V gene encodes CDR1 LGHDT and CDR2 YNNKEL (reference sequence). CDR3 DNA sequence: TGTGCCAGCAGCCAACTCCGGGCAGGGGAAGAAAAACTGTTTTTT. This codes for CASSQLRAGEEKLFF.

The J gene is TRBJ2-7, the V gene TRBV19; TRBD2 agrees at 9 bases. The length of the CDR3 is 15 residues. J was trimmed by 5 bases and V by 4 bases; bases with no gene match: 9. CDR1 is LNHDA, CDR2 SQIVND, per germline (reference sequence). CDR3 loop: CASSSSGGPFHEQYF. CDR3 DNA sequence: TGTGCCAGTAGTAGTAGCGGGGGCCCTTTCCACGAGCAGTACTTC.

The rearrangement joins TRBV6-5 to TRBJ2-5; perhaps TRBD2 as D (5 bases). This CDR3 is built from 14 residues. From germline, CDR1 is MNHEY and CDR2 SVGAGI. The ends were cut back, 0 bases at V and 5 bases at J, with 10 bases in the middle. The CDR3 DNA reads TGTGCCAGCAGTTACTCTGAGGGTTGGGAGACCCAGTACTTC. Its translation: CASSYSEGWETQYF.

The chain links TRBV30 to TRBJ2-7; D remains unclear. This CDR3 contains 13 residues. Trimming pared 3 bases from V and 3 bases from J, leaving 12 bases between. The germline V gene encodes CDR1 GTSNPN and CDR2 SVGIG (reference sequence). In nucleotides, the CDR3 is TGTGCCTGGAGGGCGGAAAGTGTCTACGAGCAGTACTTC. Translating gives CAWRAESVYEQYF.

The rearrangement uses TRBV7-9 and TRBJ2-5; 8 bases map to TRBD1. Per the germline V gene, CDR1 is SEHNR and CDR2 is FQNEAQ (reference sequence). With V trimmed by 2 bases and J by 1 base, 6 bases remained unmatched. The CDR3 is 16 amino acids. CDR3 bases: TGTGCCAGCAGCTTATTGCAGGGGGCATTCCAAGAGACCCAGTACTTC. Translating gives CASSLLQGAFQETQYF.

Notes on this clone: No conserved phenylalanine or tryptophan ends this CDR3, so it is likely a read error. The DNA is omitted, as the CDR3 cannot be located on it reliably, and the CDR3 follows TCRdb's listing. The CDR3 here is CASSAAEGGALL. The V call is TRBV5-4, the J call TRBJ1-2. The CDR3 spans 12 amino acids, including both terminal residues. The germline V gene has CDR1 SGHNT and CDR2 YYREEE (reference sequence).

CDR3 loop: CASTEAGVNEKLFF. CDR3 coding DNA: TGTGCCAGCACCGAGGCAGGGGTGAATGAAAAACTGTTTTTT. V and J are TRBV6-6 and TRBJ1-4, with a tentative D call TRBD1 (6 bases). Per germline, CDR1 MNHNY and CDR2 SVGAGI (reference sequence). This CDR3 spans 14 amino acids. Trimming pared 7 bases from V and 5 bases from J, leaving 14 bases between.

The chain joins TRBV6-2 or TRBV6-3 to TRBJ2-5, with a possible D match to TRBD1 (7 bases). CDR1 is MNHEY, CDR2 SVGEGT, per germline. This CDR3 comprises 16 residues. Trimming removed 5 bases at V and 4 bases at J, with 20 bases between. The CDR3 coding sequence is TGTGCCAGCAGTGACATGGATCAGGGGGGCCTAGAGACCCAGTACTTC. This translates into CASSDMDQGGLETQYF.

The CDR3 DNA is TGCGCCAGCAGCCCGACAGGAGTCACCGGGGTAGAGCTGTTTTTT. Its protein is CASSPTGVTGVELFF. V and J are TRBV5-1 and TRBJ2-2; weak D call: TRBD1 (6 bases). The germline V gene has CDR1 SGHRS and CDR2 YFSETQ. The CDR3 is 15 residues long. V was trimmed by 4 bases and J by 11 bases, leaving 21 bases between them.

The gene calls are TRBV11-3 and TRBJ2-1; D not resolved. The germline V and J ends were trimmed by 5 bases and 9 bases, with 14 bases remaining between them. The CDR3 has 13 residues. Germline assignment: CDR1 SGHNT and CDR2 YENEEA. The CDR3: CASSPPGDREQFF. The CDR3 DNA is TGTGCCAGCAGCCCCCCAGGTGACCGTGAGCAGTTCTTC.

This clone was observed once. V is TRBV12-3 or TRBV12-4 and J is TRBJ2-1, with TRBD2 as a possible D gene (5 bases). The length of the CDR3 is 13 residues. V was cut by 6 bases and J by 4 bases, with 10 bases left in between. The chain's CDR3 is CASRSGRYNEQFF. CDR3 nucleotides: TGTGCCAGCAGGAGCGGACGGTACAATGAGCAGTTCTTC.

The CDR3: CASSLQGVADTDTQYF. CDR3 DNA sequence: TGCGCCAGCAGCTTACAGGGGGTCGCCGACACAGATACGCAGTATTTT. This chain uses TRBV5-1 with TRBJ2-3; 8 bases map to TRBD1. Germline lookup yields CDR1 SGHRS and CDR2 YFSETQ. Trimming cost V 2 bases and J 2 bases; bases outside gene matches: 7. The CDR3 covers 16 residues.

The V gene is TRBV7-9, the J gene TRBJ1-1, with 7 nucleotides matching TRBD1. CDR1 is SEHNR and CDR2 is FQNEAQ in the germline V gene (reference sequence). V shed 0 bases and J 0 bases; nucleotides not matched to a gene: 1. This CDR3 is built from 15 residues. The CDR3 sequence is CASSLAGQMNTEAFF. The CDR3 nucleotides read TGTGCCAGCAGCTTAGCGGGACAGATGAACACTGAAGCTTTCTTT.

The chain uses TRBV9 and TRBJ2-3; the D gene is possibly TRBD1 (6 bases). The germline V and J ends were trimmed by 1 base and 4 bases, with 16 bases remaining between them. CDR3 size: 16 residues. Germline V gene sequence: CDR1 SGDLS, CDR2 YYNGEE. The CDR3 region is CASSVIGGALPDTQYF. The CDR3 region has the DNA TGTGCCAGCAGCGTAATAGGGGGTGCCCTCCCAGATACGCAGTATTTT.

The rearrangement links TRBV18 to TRBJ2-1; 7 positions match TRBD1. V gave up 4 bases and J gave up 4 bases; unmatched junction bases: 7. In germline, CDR1 is KGHSH, CDR2 LQKENI. The CDR3 consists of 15 residues. The CDR3 nucleotides are TGTGCCAGCTCACGCCGGGACAGCTTTTACAATGAGCAGTTCTTC. Translating gives CASSRRDSFYNEQFF.

V is TRBV4-3 and J is TRBJ2-2; TRBD1 matches at 8 bases. Germline CDR1 LGHNA, CDR2 YSLEER. This CDR3 spans 17 amino acids. The V gene end was trimmed by 0 bases and the J gene end by 2 bases; junction bases not matched to a gene: 5. In nucleotides, the CDR3 is TGCGCCAGCAGCCAAGAATTTCAGGGGGCTAACACCGGGGAGCTGTTTTTT. This encodes CASSQEFQGANTGELFF.

J is TRBJ1-6 and V is TRBV6-5; D call uncertain. The CDR3 contains 14 residues. The germline V gene has CDR1 MNHEY and CDR2 SVGAGI. V shed 0 bases and J shed 10 bases, with 10 bases lying between them. CDR3 residues: CASSYSGGKSPLHF. CDR3 coding DNA: TGTGCCAGCAGTTACTCTGGCGGGAAATCACCCCTCCACTTT.

This chain joins TRBV6-4 and TRBJ2-3; TRBD2 aligns across 9 bases. The germline V gene has CDR1 MRHNA and CDR2 SNTAGT. This CDR3 contains 14 residues. The V and J ends lost 3 bases and 5 bases, in that order; junction bases with no gene match: 3. CDR3 sequence (DNA): TGTGCCAGCAGTGAGGGTAGCGGGGGAGATACGCAGTATTTT. Protein sequence: CASSEGSGGDTQYF.

V gene TRBV18 combines with J gene TRBJ1-2; D uncertain. CDR3 length: 12 amino acids. V was shortened by 9 bases and J by 8 bases, with 16 bases between the two germline ends. In germline, CDR1 is KGHSH, CDR2 LQKENI. The CDR3 protein is CASDPSPGGYTF. DNA for the CDR3: TGTGCCAGTGACCCTTCCCCGGGGGGCTACACCTTC.

The chain uses TRBV27 and TRBJ2-1, with 9 positions matching TRBD2. The CDR3 runs to 17 residues. V lost 0 bases, J lost 1 base, and 4 bases stayed unmatched. CDR1 and CDR2 from the germline V gene are MNHEY and SMNVEV (reference sequence). The CDR3 spells CASSLSASGVSYNEQFF. The CDR3 nucleotides are TGTGCCAGCAGTTTATCGGCTAGCGGGGTATCCTACAATGAGCAGTTCTTC.